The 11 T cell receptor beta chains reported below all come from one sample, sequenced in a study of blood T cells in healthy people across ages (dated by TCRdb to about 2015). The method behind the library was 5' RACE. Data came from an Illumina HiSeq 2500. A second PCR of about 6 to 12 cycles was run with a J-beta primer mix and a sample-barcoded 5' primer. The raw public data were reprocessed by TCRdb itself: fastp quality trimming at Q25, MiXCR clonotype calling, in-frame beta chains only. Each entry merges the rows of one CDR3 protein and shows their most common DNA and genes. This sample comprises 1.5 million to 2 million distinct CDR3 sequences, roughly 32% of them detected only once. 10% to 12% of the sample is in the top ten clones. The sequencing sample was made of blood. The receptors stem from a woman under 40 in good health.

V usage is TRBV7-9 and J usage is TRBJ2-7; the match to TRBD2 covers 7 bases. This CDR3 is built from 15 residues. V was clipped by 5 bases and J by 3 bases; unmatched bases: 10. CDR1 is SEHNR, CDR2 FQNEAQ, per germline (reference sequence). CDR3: CASSGGDQAFYEQYF. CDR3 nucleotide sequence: TGTGCCAGCAGCGGGGGGGACCAGGCCTTCTACGAGCAGTACTTC. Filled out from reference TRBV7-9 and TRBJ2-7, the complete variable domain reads DTGVSQNPRHKITKRGQNVTFRCDPISEHNRLYWYRQTLGQGPEFLTYFQNEAQLEKSRLLSDRFSAERPKGSFSTLEIQRTEQGDSAMYLCASSGGDQAFYEQYFGPGTRLTVT.

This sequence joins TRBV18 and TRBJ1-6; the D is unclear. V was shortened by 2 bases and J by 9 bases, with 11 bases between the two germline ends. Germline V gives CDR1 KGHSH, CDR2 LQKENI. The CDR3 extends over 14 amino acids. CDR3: CASSPTAWGSPLHF. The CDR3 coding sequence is TGTGCCAGCTCACCAACCGCCTGGGGTTCACCCCTCCACTTT.

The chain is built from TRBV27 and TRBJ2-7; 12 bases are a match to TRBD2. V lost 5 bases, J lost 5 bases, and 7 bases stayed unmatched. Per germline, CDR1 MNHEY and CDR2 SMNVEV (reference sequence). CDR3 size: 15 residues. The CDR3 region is CASSPGTSGYHEQYF. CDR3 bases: TGTGCCAGCAGTCCCGGGACTAGCGGGTATCACGAGCAGTACTTC.

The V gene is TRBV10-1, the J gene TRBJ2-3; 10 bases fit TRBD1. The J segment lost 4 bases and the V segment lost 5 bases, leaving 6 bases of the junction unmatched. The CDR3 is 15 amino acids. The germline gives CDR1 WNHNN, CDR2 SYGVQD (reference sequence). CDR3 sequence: CASSPGTGVSDTQYF. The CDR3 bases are TGCGCCAGCAGTCCCGGGACAGGGGTCTCAGATACGCAGTATTTT.

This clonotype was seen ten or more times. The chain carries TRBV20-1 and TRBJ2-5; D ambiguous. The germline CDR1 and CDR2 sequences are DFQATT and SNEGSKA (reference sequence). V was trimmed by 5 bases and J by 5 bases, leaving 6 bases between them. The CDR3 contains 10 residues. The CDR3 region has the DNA TGCAGTGCTGGCCGGGAGACCCAGTACTTC. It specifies CSAGRETQYF.

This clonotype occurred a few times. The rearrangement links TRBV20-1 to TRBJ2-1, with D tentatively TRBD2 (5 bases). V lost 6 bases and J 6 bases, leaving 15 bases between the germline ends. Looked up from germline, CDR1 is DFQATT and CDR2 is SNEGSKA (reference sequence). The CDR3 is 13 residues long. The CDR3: CSASGNRINEQFF. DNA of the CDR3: TGCAGTGCCTCCGGGAACCGAATCAATGAGCAGTTCTTC.

CDR3 sequence (DNA): TGTGCCAGCAGTTTAACCAGAAATACCTACGAGCAGTACTTC. Translated, it gives CASSLTRNTYEQYF. The chain carries TRBV27 and TRBJ2-7; D is undetermined. V gave up 2 bases and J gave up 2 bases, with 10 bases separating them. Germline-derived CDR1 and CDR2 are MNHEY and SMNVEV (reference sequence). This CDR3 is built from 14 residues.

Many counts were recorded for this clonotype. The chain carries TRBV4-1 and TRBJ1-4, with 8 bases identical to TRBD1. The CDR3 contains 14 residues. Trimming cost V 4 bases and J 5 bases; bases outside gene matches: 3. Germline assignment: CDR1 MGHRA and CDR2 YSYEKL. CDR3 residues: CASSRTGRNEKLFF. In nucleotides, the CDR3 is TGCGCCAGCAGCCGGACAGGGAGGAATGAAAAACTGTTTTTT.

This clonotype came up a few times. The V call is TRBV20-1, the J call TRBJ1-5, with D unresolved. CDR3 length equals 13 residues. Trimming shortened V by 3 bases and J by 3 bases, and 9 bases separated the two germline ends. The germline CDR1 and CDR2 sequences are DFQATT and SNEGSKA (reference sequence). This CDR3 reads CSARSGYNQPQHF. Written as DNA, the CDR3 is TGCAGTGCTAGGTCGGGGTACAATCAGCCCCAGCATTTT.

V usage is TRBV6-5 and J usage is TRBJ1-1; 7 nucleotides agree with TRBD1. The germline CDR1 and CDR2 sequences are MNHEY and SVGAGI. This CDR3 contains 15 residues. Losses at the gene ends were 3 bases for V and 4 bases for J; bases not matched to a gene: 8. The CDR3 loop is CASSYTGTVGTEAFF. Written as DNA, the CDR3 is TGTGCCAGCAGTTATACGGGGACAGTTGGCACTGAAGCTTTCTTT.

The CDR3 loop is CASSLTGLINSPLHF. The CDR3, as DNA: TGTGCCAGCAGCTTAACGGGACTGATAAATTCACCCCTCCACTTT. The chain employs TRBV7-3 and TRBJ1-6; weak D call: TRBD1 (5 bases). From germline, CDR1 is SGHTA and CDR2 FQGTGA. The CDR3 runs 15 residues. Trimming took off 0 bases at V and 7 bases at J, with 10 bases between the two ends.